This T cell receptor beta chain was retrieved from a study of blood T cells in healthy people across ages. Then a second PCR, running roughly 7 to 11 cycles, was carried out with a sample-barcoded 5' primer and a J-beta primer mix. TCRdb called the 5' RACE reads again in MiXCR, with one record for every CDR3 protein. The table has roughly 790,000 distinct CDR3 sequences, about 40% seen once; the top ten hold roughly 19%. Sequencing input: blood. This TCR was sampled from a woman in her sixties in good health.

CDR3 sequence (DNA): TGCAGTGCTAGCATGGGCTCCGGCATTCAGTACTTC. This encodes CSASMGSGIQYF. The chain recombines TRBV20-1 with TRBJ2-4, with D uncertain. V lost 3 bases to trimming and J lost 9 bases, with 12 bases between them. Per the germline V gene, CDR1 is DFQATT and CDR2 is SNEGSKA (reference sequence). The CDR3 loop spans 12 amino acids.